A single sample gave rise to the 6 T cell receptor beta chains below, sequenced in a study of T cell responses to AZD1222 COVID-19 vaccine (dated by TCRdb to about 2021). Interpreted using the paper, the time point label stands for: baseline before first vaccination. The library was produced with the immunoSEQ multiplex PCR assay. TCRdb mirrors the immuneACCESS table, restricted to in-frame sequences. Some clones are absent from its copies; in checked studies, under half trace to an unresolved V gene, and the reason for the others is unknown. This sample has about 60,000 clones in its table, and around 85% of those were observed once. The ten largest clones take up 16% of the sample. Sequences were derived from peripheral blood, sampled on day 0 of AZD1222 vaccination. These receptors were obtained from an adult in good health.

This rearrangement joins TRBV10-3 to TRBJ2-2; D ambiguous. The germline CDR1 and CDR2 sequences are ENHRY and SYGVKD. Trimming stripped 2 bases from V and 2 bases from J, with 9 bases between. The CDR3 is 15 amino acids. The DNA of the CDR3 is TGTGCCATCAGTGAGAATGAGGCCAACACCGGGGAGCTGTTTTTT. Translation: CAISENEANTGELFF.

This chain links TRBV10-2 with TRBJ1-5; weak D call: TRBD1 (5 bases). The CDR3 extends over 12 amino acids. Trimming took off 10 bases at V and 2 bases at J, with 9 bases between the two ends. Germline V gene lookup returns CDR1 WSHSY and CDR2 SAAADI. CDR3 region: CATGTGNQPQHF. CDR3 nucleotide sequence: TGCGCCACGGGGACGGGCAATCAGCCCCAGCATTTT.

CDR3 loop: CASSPYSGREAYDYEQYF. The CDR3 nucleotides read TGTGCCAGCAGTCCGTATAGCGGGAGAGAGGCTTATGACTACGAGCAGTACTTC. This sequence joins TRBV6-6 and TRBJ2-7; TRBD2 aligns across 9 bases. V was pared by 5 bases and J by 3 bases, with 17 bases of the junction left unmatched. Germline CDR1 MNHNY, CDR2 SVGAGI (reference sequence). The CDR3 totals 18 residues.

This clone occurred once. This chain links TRBV28 with TRBJ1-1; D gene ambiguous. Trimming cost V 4 bases and J 4 bases, with 7 bases left between them. The CDR3 spans 12 residues. The germline CDR1 and CDR2 sequences are MDHEN and SYDVKM. The CDR3 region is CASSSATTEAFF. As DNA, the CDR3 is TGTGCCAGCAGTTCTGCGACCACTGAAGCTTTCTTT.

The chain employs TRBV7-9 and TRBJ2-7, with D possibly matching TRBD2 (5 bases). CDR1 is SEHNR, CDR2 FQNEAQ, per germline (reference sequence). The CDR3 covers 14 residues. Trimming pared 4 bases from V and 2 bases from J, leaving 12 bases between. The CDR3 DNA follows: TGTGCCAGCAGCTGGACGGACGGGACCTACGAGCAGTACTTC. Its protein is CASSWTDGTYEQYF.

The chain couples TRBV5-6 to TRBJ1-5; D unclear. V was pared by 0 bases and J by 5 bases, with 3 bases between. The CDR3 is 12 residues long. Germline CDR1 reads SGHDT; CDR2 reads YYEEEE. The CDR3 sequence: CASSLGHQPQHF. In nucleotides, the CDR3 is TGTGCCAGCAGCTTGGGGCATCAGCCCCAGCATTTT.